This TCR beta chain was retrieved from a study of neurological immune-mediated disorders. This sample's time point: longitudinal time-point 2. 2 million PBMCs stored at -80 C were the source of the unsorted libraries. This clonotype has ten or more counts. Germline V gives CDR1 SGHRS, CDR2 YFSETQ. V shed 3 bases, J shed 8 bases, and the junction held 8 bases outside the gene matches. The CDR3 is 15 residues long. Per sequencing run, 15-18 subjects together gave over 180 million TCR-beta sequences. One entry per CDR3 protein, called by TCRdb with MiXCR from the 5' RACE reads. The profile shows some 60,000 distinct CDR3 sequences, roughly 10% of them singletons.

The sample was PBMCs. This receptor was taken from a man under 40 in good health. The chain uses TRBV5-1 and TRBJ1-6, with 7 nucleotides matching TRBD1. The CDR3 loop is CASSWGTVGDSPLHF. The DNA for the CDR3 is TGCGCCAGCAGCTGGGGGACAGTTGGGGATTCACCCCTCCACTTT. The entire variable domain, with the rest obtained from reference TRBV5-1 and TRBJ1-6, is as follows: KAGVTQTPRYLIKTRGQQVTLSCSPISGHRSVSWYQQTPGQGLQFLFEYFSETQRNKGNFPGRFSGRQFSNSRSEMNVSTLELGDSALYLCASSWGTVGDSPLHFGNGTRLTVT.